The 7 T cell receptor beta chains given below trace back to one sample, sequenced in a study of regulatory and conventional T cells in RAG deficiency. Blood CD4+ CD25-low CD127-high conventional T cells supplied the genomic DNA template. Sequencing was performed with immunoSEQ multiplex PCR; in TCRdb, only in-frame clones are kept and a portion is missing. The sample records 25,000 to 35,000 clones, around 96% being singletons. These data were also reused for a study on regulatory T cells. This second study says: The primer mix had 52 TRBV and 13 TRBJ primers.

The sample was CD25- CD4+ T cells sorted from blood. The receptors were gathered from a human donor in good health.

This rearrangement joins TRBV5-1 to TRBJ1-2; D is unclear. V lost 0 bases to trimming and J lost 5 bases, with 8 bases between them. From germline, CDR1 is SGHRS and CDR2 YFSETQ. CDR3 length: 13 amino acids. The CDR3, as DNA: TGCGCCAGCAGCTTGGAGGTACAGTATGGCTACACCTTC. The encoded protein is CASSLEVQYGYTF.

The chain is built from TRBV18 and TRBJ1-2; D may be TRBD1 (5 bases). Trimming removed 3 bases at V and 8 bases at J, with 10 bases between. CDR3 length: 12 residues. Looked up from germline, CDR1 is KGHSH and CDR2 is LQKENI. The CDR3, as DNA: TGTGCCAGCTCACCGGGGGGTGAAGGCTACACCTTC. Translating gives CASSPGGEGYTF.

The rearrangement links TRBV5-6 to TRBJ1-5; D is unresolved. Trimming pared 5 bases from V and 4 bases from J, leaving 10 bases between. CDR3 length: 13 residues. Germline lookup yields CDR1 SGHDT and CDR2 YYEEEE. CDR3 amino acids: CASSSTENQPQHF. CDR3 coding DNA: TGTGCCAGCAGTTCGACGGAGAATCAGCCCCAGCATTTT.

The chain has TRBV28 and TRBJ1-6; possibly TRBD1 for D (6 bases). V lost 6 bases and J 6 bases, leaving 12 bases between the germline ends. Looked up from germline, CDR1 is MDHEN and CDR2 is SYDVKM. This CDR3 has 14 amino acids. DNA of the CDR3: TGTGCCAGCAGCCCCGGGACAAGTAATTCACCCCTCCACTTT. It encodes CASSPGTSNSPLHF.

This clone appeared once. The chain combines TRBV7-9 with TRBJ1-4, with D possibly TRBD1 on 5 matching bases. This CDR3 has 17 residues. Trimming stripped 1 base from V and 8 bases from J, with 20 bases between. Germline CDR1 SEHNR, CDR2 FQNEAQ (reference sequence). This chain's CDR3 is CASSLGALGAPREKLFF. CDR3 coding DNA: TGTGCCAGCAGCTTAGGGGCCTTAGGGGCGCCCAGGGAAAAACTGTTTTTT.

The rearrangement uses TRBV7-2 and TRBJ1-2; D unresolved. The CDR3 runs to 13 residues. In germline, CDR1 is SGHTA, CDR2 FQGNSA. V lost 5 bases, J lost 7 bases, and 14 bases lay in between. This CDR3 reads CASSAQAAGGYTF. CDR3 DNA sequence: TGTGCCAGCAGCGCACAAGCTGCAGGTGGCTACACCTTC. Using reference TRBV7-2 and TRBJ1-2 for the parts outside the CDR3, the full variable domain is GAGVSQSPSNKVTEKGKDVELRCDPISGHTALYWYRQSLGQGLEFLIYFQGNSAPDKSGLPSDRFSAERTGGSVSTLTIQRTQQEDSAVYLCASSAQAAGGYTFGSGTRLTVV.

CDR3 DNA sequence: TGTGCCATCAGTGAGGACAGGGGGCTATTAGGCTATGGCTACACCTTC. It translates to CAISEDRGLLGYGYTF. The chain carries TRBV10-3 and TRBJ1-2; 10 nucleotides line up with TRBD1. The CDR3 sequence is 16 residues long. The junction had 7 bases not matched to a gene; V was cut back by 2 bases and J by 4 bases. CDR1 is ENHRY and CDR2 is SYGVKD in the germline V gene.